This T cell receptor (beta chain) was sequenced during a study of CD8+ T cells in alopecia areata. Study-level results: Among patients, TCR sharing was less clear than in mice, a difference possibly due in part to HLA diversity in the patient population.

CDR3 size: 15 residues. With V trimmed by 0 bases and J by 4 bases, 5 bases remained unmatched. CDR1 and CDR2 from the germline V gene are MGHRA and YSYEKL. Details on this clone: Its antigen remains unidentified.

Treatment noted: oral pan-JAK inhibitor, 5-10 mg twice daily. Collection of lesional scalp punch biopsies and peripheral blood was performed in alopecia areata patients. RNA was isolated and reverse transcribed to cDNA, the sequencing template. Sequencing was performed with immunoSEQ multiplex PCR; in TCRdb, only in-frame clones are kept and a portion is missing. Found here are 90,000 to 120,000 clones, roughly 89% of them singletons; the top ten hold roughly 25%. This receptor was obtained from a human donor with alopecia areata. The sequencing used CD8+ T cells sorted from blood, collected at week 24, from a patient treated with tofacitinib. The chain recombines TRBV4-1 with TRBJ1-2, with 7 bases identical to TRBD1. CDR3: CASSQERDRFYGYTF. In DNA, the CDR3 is TGCGCCAGCAGCCAAGAGAGGGACAGATTCTATGGCTACACCTTC.